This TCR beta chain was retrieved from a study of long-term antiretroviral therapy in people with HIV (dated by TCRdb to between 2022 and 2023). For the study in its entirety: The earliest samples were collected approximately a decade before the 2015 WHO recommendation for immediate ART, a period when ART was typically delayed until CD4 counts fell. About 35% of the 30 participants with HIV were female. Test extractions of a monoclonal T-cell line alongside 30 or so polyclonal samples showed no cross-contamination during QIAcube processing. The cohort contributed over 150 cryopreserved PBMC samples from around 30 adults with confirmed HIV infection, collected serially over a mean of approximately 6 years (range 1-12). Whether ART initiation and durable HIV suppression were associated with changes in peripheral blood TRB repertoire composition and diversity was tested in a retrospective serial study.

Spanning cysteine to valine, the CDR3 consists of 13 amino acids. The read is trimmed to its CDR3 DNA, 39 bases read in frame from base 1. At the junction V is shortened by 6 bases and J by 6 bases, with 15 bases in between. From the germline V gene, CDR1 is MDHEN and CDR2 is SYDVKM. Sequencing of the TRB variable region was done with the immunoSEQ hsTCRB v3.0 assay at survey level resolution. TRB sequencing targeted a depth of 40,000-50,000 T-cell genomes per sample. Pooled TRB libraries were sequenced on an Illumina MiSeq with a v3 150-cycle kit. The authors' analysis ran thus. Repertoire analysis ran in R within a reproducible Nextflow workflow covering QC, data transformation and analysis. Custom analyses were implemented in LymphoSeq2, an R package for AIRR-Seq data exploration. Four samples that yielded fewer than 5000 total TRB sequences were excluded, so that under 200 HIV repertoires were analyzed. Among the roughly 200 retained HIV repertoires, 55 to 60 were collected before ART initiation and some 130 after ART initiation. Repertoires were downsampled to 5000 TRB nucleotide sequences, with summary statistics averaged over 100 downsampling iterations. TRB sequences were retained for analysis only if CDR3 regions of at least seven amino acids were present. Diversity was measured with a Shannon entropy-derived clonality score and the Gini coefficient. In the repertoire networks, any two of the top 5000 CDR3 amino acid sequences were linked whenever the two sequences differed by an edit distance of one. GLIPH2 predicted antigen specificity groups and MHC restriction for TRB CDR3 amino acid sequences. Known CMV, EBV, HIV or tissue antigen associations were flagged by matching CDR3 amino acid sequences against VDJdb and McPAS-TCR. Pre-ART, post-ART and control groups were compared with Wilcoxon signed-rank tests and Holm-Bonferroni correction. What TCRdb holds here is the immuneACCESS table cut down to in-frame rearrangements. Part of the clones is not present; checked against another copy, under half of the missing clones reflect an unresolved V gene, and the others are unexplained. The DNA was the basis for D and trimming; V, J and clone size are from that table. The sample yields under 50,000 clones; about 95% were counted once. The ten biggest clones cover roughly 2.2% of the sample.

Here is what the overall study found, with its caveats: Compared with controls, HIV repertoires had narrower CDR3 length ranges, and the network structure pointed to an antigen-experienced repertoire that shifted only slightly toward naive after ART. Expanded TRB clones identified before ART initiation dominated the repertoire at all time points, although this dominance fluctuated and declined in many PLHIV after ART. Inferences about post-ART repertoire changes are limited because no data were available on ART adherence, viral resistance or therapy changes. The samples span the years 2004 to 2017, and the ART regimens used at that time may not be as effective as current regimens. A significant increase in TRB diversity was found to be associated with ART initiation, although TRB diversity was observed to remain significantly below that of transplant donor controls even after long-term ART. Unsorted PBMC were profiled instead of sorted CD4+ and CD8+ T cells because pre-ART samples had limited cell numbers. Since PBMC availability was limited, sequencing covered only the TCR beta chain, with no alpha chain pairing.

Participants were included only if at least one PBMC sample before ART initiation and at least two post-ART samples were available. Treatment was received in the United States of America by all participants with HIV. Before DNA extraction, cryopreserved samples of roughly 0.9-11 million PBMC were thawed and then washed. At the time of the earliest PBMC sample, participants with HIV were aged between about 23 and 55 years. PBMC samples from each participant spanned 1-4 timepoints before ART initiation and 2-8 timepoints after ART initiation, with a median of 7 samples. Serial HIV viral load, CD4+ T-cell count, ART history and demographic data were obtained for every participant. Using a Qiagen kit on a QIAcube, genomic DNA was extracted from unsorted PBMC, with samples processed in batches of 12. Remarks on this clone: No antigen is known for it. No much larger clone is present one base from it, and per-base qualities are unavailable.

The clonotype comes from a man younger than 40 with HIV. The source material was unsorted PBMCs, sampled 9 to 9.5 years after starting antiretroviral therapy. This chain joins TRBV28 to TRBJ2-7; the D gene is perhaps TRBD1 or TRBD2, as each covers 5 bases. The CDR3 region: CASSPAVRGEQYV. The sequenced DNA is TGTGCCAGCAGCCCCGCAGTGAGGGGCGAGCAGTACGTC.